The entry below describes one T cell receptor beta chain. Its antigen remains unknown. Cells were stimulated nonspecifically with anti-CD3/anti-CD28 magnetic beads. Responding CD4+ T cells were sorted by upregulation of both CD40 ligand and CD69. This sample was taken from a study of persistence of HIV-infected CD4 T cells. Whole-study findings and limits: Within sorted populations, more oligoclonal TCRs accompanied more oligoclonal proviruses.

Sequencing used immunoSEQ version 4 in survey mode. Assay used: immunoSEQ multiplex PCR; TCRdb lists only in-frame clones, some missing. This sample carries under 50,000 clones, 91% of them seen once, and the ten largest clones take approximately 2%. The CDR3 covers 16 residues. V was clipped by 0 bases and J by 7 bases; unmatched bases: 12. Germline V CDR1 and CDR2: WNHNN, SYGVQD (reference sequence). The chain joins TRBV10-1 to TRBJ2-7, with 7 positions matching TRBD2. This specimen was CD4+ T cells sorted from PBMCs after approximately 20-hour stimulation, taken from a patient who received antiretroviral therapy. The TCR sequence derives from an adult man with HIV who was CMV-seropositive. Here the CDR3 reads CASSESRLAVAFEQYF. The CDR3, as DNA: TGCGCCAGCAGTGAGTCGAGGCTAGCGGTTGCCTTTGAGCAGTACTTC.